The clone carrying this T cell receptor beta chain was seen just once. Germline V CDR1 and CDR2: SGHDT, YYEEEE. The CDR3 is made up of 12 amino acids. After removal of 4 bases from V and 6 bases from J, the junction contained 3 bases not matched to a gene. This record belongs to a study of blood T cell repertoires in COVID-19. Study-wide context: There were acute and convalescent COVID-19 samples, and they came from the United States, Italy and Spain.

Original processing methods: Estimation of nucleated cell counts relied on the amplification of reference gene primers. Using immunoSEQ multiplex PCR, the repertoire was profiled, and TCRdb retains in-frame clones only, with some absent. The V and J calls and clone size are taken from that table; D and trimming were inferred from the DNA. The sample yields about 180,000 clones, about 83% seen once. Individuals drawn from about 26 US areas were about 18 to 95 years old. Two consecutive negative NP/OP PCR tests, clearance, or resolved symptoms defined Cohort 3 recovery. Sequenced input: PBMCs or T cells enriched from blood (not recorded which). The J gene is TRBJ2-7, the V gene TRBV5-6; TRBD1 matches 8 bases. The clonotype comes from a young woman who had recovered from COVID-19. CDR3 amino acids: CASSTGTGEQYF. CDR3 nucleotides: TGTGCCAGCAGCACGGGGACAGGCGAGCAGTACTTC.